One sample yielded the 32 T cell receptor beta chains listed below, sequenced in a study of blood T cells in healthy people across ages. A second PCR, run for roughly 7 to 12 cycles, used a sample-barcoded 5' primer plus a J-beta primer mix. TCRdb reanalysed the 5' RACE reads using MiXCR and keeps one entry per CDR3 protein. Of a few hundred thousand distinct CDR3 sequences detected, about half appear once; the ten largest clones hold 45% to 65%. Sequenced input: blood. The receptors shown here come from a man in his sixties in good health.

This chain links TRBV20-1 with TRBJ2-3; 8 nucleotides line up with TRBD1. Germline lookup yields CDR1 DFQATT and CDR2 SNEGSKA (reference sequence). The CDR3 runs 14 residues. In nucleotides, the CDR3 is TGCCCCGGAGGGGGGCAGGGGGCGTGTAAGGCGCAGTATTTT. This codes for CPGGGQGACKAQYF.

The chain combines TRBV20-1 with TRBJ1-5, with 7 bases matching TRBD1. The junction had 6 bases not matched to a gene; V was cut back by 4 bases and J by 3 bases. The CDR3 length is 14 residues. Germline V gives CDR1 DFQATT, CDR2 SNEGSKA (reference sequence). For the CDR3, the DNA is TGCAGTGCTAAACAGGGGTGGGACAATCAGCCCCAGCATTTT. It translates to CSAKQGWDNQPQHF.

About this clonotype itself: At one of its ends the junction is not consistent with the germline gene, which may arise from a read error. The V and J genes are TRBV4-2 and TRBJ2-7; D possibly uses TRBD1 or TRBD2 (6 bases each). Germline CDR1 reads LGHNA; CDR2 reads YNFKEQ. The CDR3 length is 16 residues. The DNA for the CDR3 is TGTGCCAGCAACCAAGGGGACTCGGGGGCGTCCTACGAGCAGTACTTC. It yields the protein CASNQGDSGASYEQYF.

Only a few counts were recorded for this clonotype. This chain connects TRBV3-1 to TRBJ1-2; D ambiguous. The CDR3 extends over 11 amino acids. V was pared by 5 bases and J by 7 bases, with 8 bases between. Germline values: CDR1 LGHDT, CDR2 YNNKEL (reference sequence). The CDR3 DNA reads as TGTGCCAGCAGCTCTTTGGGTGGCTACACCTTC. Translated: CASSSLGGYTF. The whole variable domain, remainder taken from reference TRBV3-1 and TRBJ1-2, is DTAVSQTPKYLVTQMGNDKSIKCEQNLGHDTMYWYKQDSKKFLKIMFSYNNKELIINETVPNRFSPKSPDKAHLNLHINSLELGDSAVYFCASSSLGGYTFGSGTRLTVV.

The J gene is TRBJ1-4, the V gene TRBV25-1; the D gene is possibly TRBD1 (5 bases). This CDR3 spans 14 amino acids. V lost 6 bases and J lost 4, with 12 bases in between. CDR1 is MGHDK and CDR2 is SYGVNS in the germline V gene. The CDR3 loop is CASSRDSDNEKLFF. The DNA for the CDR3 is TGTGCCAGCAGCCGGGACTCGGATAATGAAAAACTGTTTTTT.

The genes are TRBV20-1 and TRBJ1-1, with a tentative D call TRBD1 (5 bases). Germline assignment: CDR1 DFQATT and CDR2 SNEGSKA (reference sequence). Trimming took off 5 bases at V and 4 bases at J, with 14 bases between the two ends. The CDR3 runs 13 residues. The CDR3 is CSALDISGTEAFF. The CDR3 coding sequence is TGCAGTGCTCTGGACATTTCGGGCACTGAAGCTTTCTTT.

J is TRBJ2-5 and V is TRBV7-3; D may match TRBD1 or TRBD2 (5 bases each). V dropped 3 bases and J dropped 3 bases, with 17 bases sitting between them. The CDR3 is 16 residues long. In germline, CDR1 is SGHTA, CDR2 FQGTGA. CDR3 sequence reads: CASSLSGTGFKETQYF. CDR3 sequence (DNA): TGTGCCAGCAGCTTGTCCGGGACCGGATTTAAAGAGACCCAGTACTTC.

The CDR3 sequence is CAIQETQYF. The CDR3 coding sequence is TGTGCCATCCAAGAGACCCAGTACTTC. V and J are TRBV27 and TRBJ2-5; the D is unclear. The germline V gene has CDR1 MNHEY and CDR2 SMNVEV (reference sequence). This CDR3 spans 9 amino acids. Trimming removed 10 bases at V and 1 base at J, with 1 base between.

This clonotype was seen once. The gene calls are TRBV20-1 and TRBJ2-7; 9 bases are shared with TRBD1. J gave up 2 bases and V 3 bases, and 5 bases lay outside the gene matches. The CDR3 spans 14 residues. Germline V CDR1 and CDR2: DFQATT, SNEGSKA (reference sequence). The CDR3 DNA follows: TGCAGTGCTAGCGCCGGGACAGGGCCCTACGAGCAGTACTTC. It specifies CSASAGTGPYEQYF.

This chain connects TRBV20-1 to TRBJ2-3; 9 positions match TRBD1. The CDR3 has 15 amino acids. V trimming: 5 bases; J trimming: 2 bases; junction bases outside the gene matches: 8. The germline V gene has CDR1 DFQATT and CDR2 SNEGSKA (reference sequence). The DNA for the CDR3 is TGCAGTGCTGCAAAGGGACAGGGATACACAGATACGCAGTATTTT. Translation gives CSAAKGQGYTDTQYF.

This chain uses TRBV29-1 with TRBJ2-1; 8 bases map to TRBD1. V shed 1 base and J 4 bases; nucleotides not matched to a gene: 6. CDR1 SQVTM and CDR2 ANQGSEA come from the germline V gene. The CDR3 totals 15 residues. This CDR3 is CSVEGDRRDYNEQFF. The CDR3 DNA is TGCAGCGTTGAAGGGGACAGGAGGGATTACAATGAGCAGTTCTTC.

The chain couples TRBV7-2 to TRBJ2-2, with TRBD2 matching 10 bases. The CDR3 has 16 amino acids. The V and J ends lost 5 bases and 8 bases, in that order; junction bases with no gene match: 11. Germline CDR1 and CDR2: SGHTA and FQGNSA. The CDR3: CASSPSGSNRGGELFF. DNA for the CDR3: TGTGCCAGCAGCCCTAGCGGGAGTAATCGGGGGGGGGAGCTGTTTTTT.

This clonotype was counted only a few times. This chain connects TRBV6-2 or TRBV6-3 to TRBJ2-7; 7 bases align to TRBD2. The V and J ends lost 5 bases and 3 bases, in that order; junction bases with no gene match: 7. CDR3 length equals 14 residues. CDR1 is MNHEY, CDR2 SVGEGT, per germline. The CDR3 DNA sequence: TGTGCCAGCAGTAAAAGCGGGGCAAACTACGAGCAGTACTTC. Translated, it gives CASSKSGANYEQYF.

The chain has TRBV10-3 and TRBJ1-2; no firm D call. V was shortened by 2 bases and J by 2 bases, with 9 bases between the two germline ends. Germline loops: CDR1 ENHRY, CDR2 SYGVKD. The CDR3 sequence is 14 residues long. The CDR3 region has the DNA TGTGCCATCAGTGAGCCTATTACCAACTATGGCTACACCTTC. Its protein is CAISEPITNYGYTF.

The chain links TRBV24-1 to TRBJ2-1; 9 nucleotides align to TRBD1. This CDR3 is 18 amino acids long. The V and J ends lost 1 base and 1 base, in that order; junction bases with no gene match: 7. CDR1 and CDR2 (germline): KGHDR, SFDVKD. The CDR3 reads CATSDFGTGFRSYNEQFF. CDR3 nucleotides: TGTGCCACCAGTGATTTTGGGACAGGGTTTAGGTCCTACAATGAGCAGTTCTTC.

This clonotype came up many times. The chain carries TRBV20-1 and TRBJ1-2; 7 bases map to TRBD1. This CDR3 is 13 amino acids long. The germline V gene has CDR1 DFQATT and CDR2 SNEGSKA (reference sequence). The V gene end was trimmed by 3 bases and the J gene end by 3 bases; junction bases not matched to a gene: 4. The CDR3 spells CSARGQTDYGYTF. Written as DNA, the CDR3 is TGCAGTGCTAGGGGACAGACCGACTATGGCTACACCTTC.

The CDR3 spells CSVEVWQTTREQYF. For the CDR3, the DNA is TGCAGCGTTGAGGTTTGGCAGACAACCCGCGAGCAGTACTTC. The chain carries TRBV29-1 and TRBJ2-5; D uncertain. Matching the DNA end better, TRBJ2-7 makes the J call doubtful. Germline CDR1 reads SQVTM; CDR2 reads ANQGSEA. This CDR3 spans 14 amino acids.

The chain joins TRBV5-1 to TRBJ1-2; maybe TRBD1 (5 bases). This CDR3 contains 13 residues. Germline CDR1 SGHRS, CDR2 YFSETQ. Trimming cost V 0 bases and J 4 bases, with 7 bases left between them. The CDR3 loop is CASSLGQIYGYTF. The CDR3 region has the DNA TGCGCCAGCAGCTTGGGACAGATCTATGGCTACACCTTC.

The chain links TRBV5-5 to TRBJ1-1; tentative D call: TRBD1 (5 bases). From germline, CDR1 is SGHKS and CDR2 YYEKEE (reference sequence). Deletions cut 4 bases from V and 8 bases from J, with 21 bases between. This CDR3 comprises 15 residues. The CDR3 DNA reads as TGTGCCAGCAGCGAACCAGACAGTGCCGCCCGGGAAGCTTTCTTT. It is translated as CASSEPDSAAREAFF.

V gene TRBV11-2 combines with J gene TRBJ1-5; TRBD1 is a possible D gene (5 bases). Germline lookup yields CDR1 SGHAT and CDR2 FQNNGV. Trimming left V 8 bases short and J 4 bases short, with 12 bases between. This CDR3 has 13 residues. CDR3 bases: TGTGCCAGCTCCCCGGGGCGAAATCAGCCCCAGCATTTT. Its protein product is CASSPGRNQPQHF.

This clonotype was detected only once. This chain connects TRBV20-1 to TRBJ2-7; unclear D gene. Germline CDR1 reads DFQATT; CDR2 reads SNEGSKA (reference sequence). V was clipped by 3 bases and J by 1 base, with 10 bases between them. The CDR3 loop spans 13 amino acids. The CDR3 loop reads CSARYGRSYEQYF. CDR3 DNA: TGCAGTGCTAGGTACGGGCGGTCCTACGAGCAGTACTTC.

The chain has TRBV27 and TRBJ2-5, with 7 bases lining up with TRBD1. The J call could be wrong; TRBJ2-7 is a better fit for the DNA end. Germline V gene data show CDR1 as MNHEY and CDR2 as SMNVEV (reference sequence). The CDR3 runs 15 residues. This chain's CDR3 is CASTQVGDSGYEQYF. The CDR3 DNA reads as TGTGCCAGCACTCAAGTGGGGGACAGCGGCTACGAGCAGTACTTC.

J is TRBJ2-6 and V is TRBV6-2 or TRBV6-3; the D gene is possibly TRBD2 (5 bases). V was shortened by 2 bases and J by 0 bases, with 8 bases between the two germline ends. CDR1 is MNHEY, CDR2 SVGEGT, per germline. This CDR3 contains 16 residues. CDR3 bases: TGTGCCAGCAGTTACCCCGGGATCTCTGGGGCCAACGTCCTGACTTTC. Amino acids: CASSYPGISGANVLTF.

The table lists this clonotype with a few counts. The DNA for the CDR3 is TGTGCCAGCAGCGGATTCCGGACAGGCCAAGAGACCCAGTACTTC. Its translation: CASSGFRTGQETQYF. The gene calls are TRBV7-9 and TRBJ2-5; TRBD1 matches 7 bases. The CDR3 sequence is 15 residues long. CDR1 and CDR2 from the germline V gene are SEHNR and FQNEAQ (reference sequence). With 5 bases clipped from V and 1 base from J, the junction kept 7 bases outside the gene matches.

The V call is TRBV20-1, the J call TRBJ2-5; 7 nucleotides agree with TRBD1. The CDR3 has 14 amino acids. Germline V gene lookup returns CDR1 DFQATT and CDR2 SNEGSKA (reference sequence). Losses at the gene ends were 1 base for V and 5 bases for J; bases not matched to a gene: 7. The CDR3 protein is CSARGGQRRETQYF. CDR3 nucleotides: TGCAGTGCTAGAGGGGGACAGAGGAGGGAGACCCAGTACTTC.

The chain is built from TRBV6-5 and TRBJ2-3; D perhaps matches TRBD2 (6 bases). V shed 6 bases and J shed 8 bases, with 21 bases lying between them. The CDR3 covers 15 residues. Germline-derived CDR1 and CDR2 are MNHEY and SVGAGI. CDR3 amino acids: CASSRLGTGVGTQYF. The CDR3 region has the DNA TGTGCCAGCAGCCGTCTGGGGACGGGAGTGGGTACGCAGTATTTT.

The chain is built from TRBV29-1 and TRBJ1-1; D may be TRBD1 (5 bases). This CDR3 has 14 amino acids. Trimming took 6 bases from V and 5 from J, leaving 19 bases between them. CDR1 is SQVTM, CDR2 ANQGSEA, per germline. The CDR3 region has the DNA TGCAGCGTCGACCCGGGCCCTAGGACAACTGAAGCTTTCTTT. Protein: CSVDPGPRTTEAFF.

The chain carries TRBV24-1 and TRBJ2-3; D is perhaps TRBD2 (5 bases). V was trimmed by 4 bases and J by 3 bases, leaving 13 bases between them. Per germline, CDR1 KGHDR and CDR2 SFDVKD. The CDR3 contains 15 residues. The CDR3 region is CATSDRGQNTDTQYF. CDR3 in DNA: TGTGCCACCAGTGACCGAGGGCAGAATACAGATACGCAGTATTTT.

This clonotype was counted between two and nine times. This chain uses TRBV20-1 with TRBJ2-5; 9 bases match TRBD2. J lost 11 bases, V lost 4 bases, and 14 bases had no gene match. Per germline, CDR1 DFQATT and CDR2 SNEGSKA (reference sequence). This CDR3 has 14 amino acids. As DNA, the CDR3 is TGCAGTGCTACCTCTAGCGGGGCTTTCCGGGAGCAGTACTTC. Its translation is CSATSSGAFREQYF.

The rearrangement joins TRBV29-1 to TRBJ2-5; D unresolved. This CDR3 contains 10 residues. V was shortened by 8 bases and J by 11 bases, with 15 bases between the two germline ends. The germline CDR1 and CDR2 sequences are SQVTM and ANQGSEA. The CDR3 DNA follows: TGCAGCACGGATAGCAATGAGCAGTACTTC. It translates to CSTDSNEQYF.

The chain joins TRBV20-1 to TRBJ1-6; the D is unclear. V lost 0 bases, J lost 7 bases, and 10 bases lay in between. Per the germline V gene, CDR1 is DFQATT and CDR2 is SNEGSKA (reference sequence). The CDR3 runs 14 residues. The CDR3 protein is CSARDLARNSPLHF. CDR3 sequence (DNA): TGCAGTGCTAGAGATCTCGCGAGGAATTCACCCCTCCACTTT.

This clonotype showed up just a few times. The rearrangement uses TRBV7-2 and TRBJ1-2; the D gene is possibly TRBD1 (6 bases). The V and J ends lost 5 bases and 6 bases respectively, with 13 bases between them. CDR3 length equals 13 residues. Germline V gene lookup returns CDR1 SGHTA and CDR2 FQGNSA. CDR3 residues: CASSRYRDDGYTF. DNA for the CDR3: TGTGCCAGCAGCCGGTACAGGGATGATGGCTACACCTTC.